The clone carrying this T cell receptor beta chain appeared a single time. Seattle-derived patients entered the study during active infection and were followed longitudinally. TCRdb's table, derived via immunoSEQ multiplex PCR, lists solely in-frame clones and lacks some. This table has 65,000 or so clones, approximately 88% appearing once. The source of the sample is a study of blood T cell repertoires in COVID-19. Background on the study: Samples taken during acute and convalescent COVID-19 were collected in the United States, Italy and Spain. The cDNA or gDNA used as material had been derived from T cells, B-cell-depleted T cells, or PBMCs.

The clonotype comes from a man aged 30 to 45 with COVID-19, enrolled during active disease. Sequencing was done on a sample of peripheral blood.

CDR3 sequence (DNA): TGTGCCAGCAGCTTGTTTGACAGGGTCGAGCAGTACTTC. Protein sequence: CASSLFDRVEQYF. The V and J genes are TRBV5-5 and TRBJ2-7; 7 bases fit TRBD1. V was pared by 1 base and J by 6 bases, with 4 bases of the junction left unmatched. CDR3 length equals 13 residues. Germline assignment: CDR1 SGHKS and CDR2 YYEKEE (reference sequence).